This TCR beta chain originates from a study of shared clonotypes between healthy human individuals. Study-level findings and limits: Sampling covered nothing but blood. Tissue TCR repertoires likely differ from those found in blood. Some clonotypes were shared by all four sorted-subset donors, while others were not shared. The non-shared ones had lower generation probabilities than the shared ones.

It was across several immunoSEQ plates that each subset's genomic DNA was evenly split. Approximately 220 ng DNA, tens of thousands of T cell genomes, went into each sorted-subset replicate PCR. Sequencing was performed with immunoSEQ multiplex PCR; in TCRdb, only in-frame clones are kept and a portion is missing. The sample holds approximately 2.1 million clones, approximately 93% seen once. Germline loops: CDR1 MDHEN, CDR2 SYDVKM. The length of the CDR3 is 13 residues. The J segment lost 5 bases and the V segment lost 10 bases, leaving 5 bases of the junction unmatched. For this clone: No antigen is known for it.

The chain links TRBV28 to TRBJ2-3; TRBD1 matches 11 bases. The sample taken for sequencing was naive CD4+ T cells from PBMCs. Subset given: CD45RA+ positively selected. This TCR was sampled from a man aged 18 to 30 in good health. Some clones in this sample may be carry-over from other donors' samples. CDR3 bases: TGTGCCACAGGACAGGGGGCAATAGATACGCAGTATTTT. It yields the protein CATGQGAIDTQYF.